This T cell receptor (beta chain) was captured in a study of blood T cell repertoires in COVID-19. In the source study's methods: Reference gene primer amplification gave estimated nucleated cell counts. Sequencing used immunoSEQ multiplex PCR; TCRdb keeps in-frame clones, though not all of them. For V, J and clone size, that table is used; D and trimming come from the DNA. The profile shows 150,000 to 200,000 clones, roughly 80% of them singletons. Germline V gene data show CDR1 as LNHNV and CDR2 as YYDKDF (reference sequence). Trimming at V came to 3 bases and at J to 5 bases, leaving 5 bases not matched to a gene. CDR3 length: 14 residues.

This TCR was sampled from a man aged 60-69 years with acute or convalescent COVID-19. Sequencing was performed on peripheral blood. This chain joins TRBV15 and TRBJ2-5; 8 nucleotides match TRBD1. CDR3 region: CATSRWTGPETQYF. As DNA, the CDR3 is TGTGCCACCAGCAGGTGGACAGGGCCCGAGACCCAGTACTTC.